A selection of T cell receptor beta chains follows, all from one sample in a study of siplizumab effects on memory and regulatory T cells. Only in-frame clones appear in the TCRdb table, and some are missing; sequencing was by immunoSEQ multiplex PCR. The table has more than 75,000 clones, approximately 93% seen once. The sample comprised CD8+ T cells sorted from blood. The receptor source for this set is a human donor in good health. The CDR3 runs from the conserved cysteine through the conserved F or W. A D gene is named only where the DNA matches it firmly. Size tells how often a clone was seen (once, few, many) or the class of an expanded clone, and some rows leave it out.

D,J,V,size,DNA,CDR3
TRBD1,TRBJ2-3,TRBV4-1,once,TGCGCCAGCAGCCAAGAAAGGACAGGGGGCACAGATACGCAGTATTTT,CASSQERTGGTDTQYF
.,TRBJ1-1,TRBV9,.,TGTGCCAGCAGCGTAGACGGGGCCACTGAAGCTTTCTTT,CASSVDGATEAFF
.,TRBJ1-2,TRBV4-1,.,TGCGCCAGCAGCACCAGTCAGGGGCTAATCTATGGCTACACCTTC,CASSTSQGLIYGYTF
TRBD2,TRBJ2-1,TRBV4-3,.,TGCGCCAGCAGCCAAGTCGCACTAGCGGGAGTCACCGCCTACAATGAGCAGTTCTTC,CASSQVALAGVTAYNEQFF
.,TRBJ2-5,TRBV7-8,once,TGTGCCAGCAGCTTAGTCAACCAAGAGACCCAGTACTTC,CASSLVNQETQYF
.,TRBJ1-2,TRBV15,.,TGTGCCACCAGCAGGGTGTCACTGGATGGCTACACCTTC,CATSRVSLDGYTF
TRBD1,TRBJ2-1,TRBV4-1,.,TGCGCCAGCAAGCCCTACAGGGGGCGCGACAATGAGCAGTTCTTC,CASKPYRGRDNEQFF
TRBD1,TRBJ1-2,TRBV11-2,.,TGTGCCAGCAGCTTAGGACAGGGGGACTATGGCTACACCTTC,CASSLGQGDYGYTF
.,TRBJ1-1,TRBV6-5,.,TGTGCCAGCAGTTACGTACAGGGTAAGACTGAAGCTTTCTTT,CASSYVQGKTEAFF
TRBD1,TRBJ2-1,TRBV19,.,TGTGCCAGTAGTACACAGGGGGCAAATGAGCAGTTCTTC,CASSTQGANEQFF
TRBD1,TRBJ2-7,TRBV13,.,TGTGCCAGCAGCACTTCCCCGGGACAGGGGGCCTACGAGCAGTACTTC,CASSTSPGQGAYEQYF
TRBD2,TRBJ2-1,TRBV4-2,.,TGTGCCAGCAGCCAAGATGGACTAGCGGGATCCTACAATGAGCAGTTCTTC,CASSQDGLAGSYNEQFF
TRBD1,TRBJ1-1,TRBV10-1,once,TGCGCCAGCAGTGCAGGGGGCTTGAACACTGAAGCTTTCTTT,CASSAGGLNTEAFF
TRBD2,TRBJ2-1,TRBV6-1,.,TGTGCCAGCAGTGGGGCCGGGACTAGCGGGGGGAGCTCCTACAATGAGCAGTTCTTC,CASSGAGTSGGSSYNEQFF
.,TRBJ2-5,TRBV9,.,TGTGCCAGCAGCGGGAGTAACTCCATGGCCGAGGAGACCCAGTACTTC,CASSGSNSMAEETQYF
TRBD2,TRBJ2-1,TRBV7-8,.,TGTGCCAGCCAGGGCGGGAGCTCCTACAATGAGCAGTTCTTC,CASQGGSSYNEQFF
TRBD2,TRBJ2-1,TRBV7-2,.,TGTGCCAGCAGCTTAGTCTTGGGAGGGGACTCCTACAATGAGCAGTTCTTC,CASSLVLGGDSYNEQFF
.,TRBJ1-1,TRBV7-2,.,TGTGCCAGCAGCCGGGACAAGATCGACACTGAAGCTTTCTTT,CASSRDKIDTEAFF
.,TRBJ1-1,TRBV6-5,.,TGTGCCAGCAGTTACGGGTGGGTGGGCACTGAAGCTTTCTTT,CASSYGWVGTEAFF
.,TRBJ1-5,TRBV9,few,TGTGCCAGCAGCGTAGACGGTAGCCAGCCCCAGCATTTT,CASSVDGSQPQHF
.,TRBJ1-6,TRBV7-2,.,TGTGCCAGCAGCGGGAGGGCCAGCCTGCTGAATTCACCCCTCCACTTT,CASSGRASLLNSPLHF
.,TRBJ2-1,TRBV19,.,TGTGCCAGTAAGGACCCCGAGCTTTACAATGAGCAGTTCTTC,CASKDPELYNEQFF
.,TRBJ1-1,TRBV7-3,.,TGTGCCAGCAGCTTTGGAGGTGGGACGGGCGCTTTCTTT,CASSFGGGTGAFF
TRBD2,TRBJ2-2,TRBV7-8,once,TGTGCCAGCAGCATTACAGCGGGGGGCATCACCGGGGAGCTGTTTTTT,CASSITAGGITGELFF
TRBD1,TRBJ2-7,TRBV7-6,.,TGTGCCAGCAGCTTAGTAGGGGGACAGGGGGCCTACGAGCAGTACTTC,CASSLVGGQGAYEQYF
TRBD1,TRBJ1-2,TRBV19,.,TGTGCCAGTAGTATTGCTACAGGGGGTGGCTACACCTTC,CASSIATGGGYTF
.,TRBJ1-1,TRBV19,.,TGTGCCAGTAGTGAGGGCACTATGAACACTGAAGCTTTCTTT,CASSEGTMNTEAFF
.,TRBJ1-1,TRBV11-3,few,TGTGCCAGCAGAGATACAGGGATGAACACTGAAGCTTTCTTT,CASRDTGMNTEAFF
.,TRBJ1-4,TRBV7-9,.,TGTGCCAGCAGCCCCTTAGGAGAAAAACTGTTTTTT,CASSPLGEKLFF
.,TRBJ1-6,TRBV4-1,.,TGCGCCAGCAGCCACCGGGCGGGGAATTCACCCCTCCACTTT,CASSHRAGNSPLHF
.,TRBJ2-7,TRBV19,.,TGTGCCAGTAGTAGTACCCCCTACGAGCAGTACTTC,CASSSTPYEQYF
.,TRBJ2-2,TRBV23-1,.,TGCGCCAGCAGTCAACCGGCGAACACCGGGGAGCTGTTTTTT,CASSQPANTGELFF
TRBD2,TRBJ2-5,TRBV6-6,.,TGTGCCAGCAGTTCCCTAGGAGGGGAGGGGGAGACCCAGTACTTC,CASSSLGGEGETQYF
.,TRBJ2-1,TRBV13,once,TGTGCCAGCAGCTTAGAGGGGAGCCCGTTCAATGAGCAGTTCTTC,CASSLEGSPFNEQFF
TRBD1,TRBJ1-2,TRBV25-1,.,TGTGCCAGCAGTGGAGGGACAGGGAGCGGCTACACCTTC,CASSGGTGSGYTF
TRBD2,TRBJ2-7,TRBV6-1,.,TGTGCCAGCAGTGTACTAGCGGGGGATGCCTACGAGCAGTACTTC,CASSVLAGDAYEQYF
.,TRBJ2-5,TRBV27,.,TGTGCCAGCAGTTCGTTAGTCAGTTATACAGAGACCCAGTACTTC,CASSSLVSYTETQYF
TRBD2,TRBJ2-1,TRBV4-1,.,TGCGCCAGCAGCCCGATCCCGGCCCTGCGGGTTTTGACTAGCTGGCAGTTCTTC,CASSPIPALRVLTSWQFF
.,TRBJ1-2,TRBV10-3,.,TGTGCCATCAGTGAGGCCCCACAGGGAGAGAACTATGGCTACACCTTC,CAISEAPQGENYGYTF
.,TRBJ2-7,TRBV2,.,TGTGCCAGCAGGGAAGTATTGGAGCCTACCTACGAGCAGTACTTC,CASREVLEPTYEQYF
.,TRBJ1-1,TRBV29-1,.,TGCAGCGCCACAATACAGGGCACTGAAGCTTTCTTT,CSATIQGTEAFF
.,TRBJ2-7,TRBV27,.,TGTGCCAGCAGTTCCCTTCGAGTCTACGAGCAGTACTTC,CASSSLRVYEQYF
.,TRBJ2-7,TRBV5-1,once,TGCGCCAGCAGCTTTTCGAGCGGACCCTACGAGCAGTACTTC,CASSFSSGPYEQYF
.,TRBJ2-4,TRBV4-1,.,TGCGCCAGCAGCCCCCTTTTCGCCTCGGGGGACATTCAGTACTTC,CASSPLFASGDIQYF
.,TRBJ2-1,TRBV4-1,.,TGCGCCAGCAGCCAAGACCGGGGTACCTACAATGAGCAGTTCTTC,CASSQDRGTYNEQFF
.,TRBJ1-1,TRBV27,.,TGTGCCAGCAGTTTCAGCGGAACTGAAGCTTTCTTT,CASSFSGTEAFF
.,TRBJ2-1,TRBV27,.,TGTGCCAGCACCCCGGGTAGCTCCTACAATGAGCAGTTCTTC,CASTPGSSYNEQFF
.,TRBJ2-7,TRBV27,.,TGTGCCAGCAGTTTGGGGGGTAGCTCCTACGAGCAGTACTTC,CASSLGGSSYEQYF
.,TRBJ2-1,TRBV5-1,.,TGCGCCAGCAGCTCGGACCATTACAATGAGCAGTTCTTC,CASSSDHYNEQFF
TRBD1,TRBJ2-3,TRBV9,.,TGTGCCAGCAGCGCGACAGGGCGCAGCACAGATACGCAGTATTTT,CASSATGRSTDTQYF
.,TRBJ2-2,TRBV2,.,TGTGCCAGCAGCCCGGGACCCCCCGCCGGGGAGCTGTTTTTT,CASSPGPPAGELFF
TRBD1,TRBJ1-1,TRBV6-1,.,TGTGCCAGCAGTGGGCCCCGGACAGGGCACGGCACTGAAGCTTTCTTT,CASSGPRTGHGTEAFF
.,TRBJ1-1,TRBV19,.,TGTGCCAGTAGGTGGGGAACTGAAGCTTTCTTT,CASRWGTEAFF